This T cell receptor (beta chain) was obtained from a study of radiotherapy plus CTLA-4 blockade in lung cancer. Study-wide background: Overall, roughly 18% of patients showed an objective response, while 31% attained disease control. General study points: Radiotherapy was combined with ipilimumab, and tumor-derived TCR clones then expanded in blood. Strongest reported response predictors: early blood clone changes and post-radiation interferon-beta.

The germline gives CDR1 SGDLS, CDR2 YYNGEE. Trimming left V 0 bases short and J 1 base short, with 12 bases between. This CDR3 region has 16 residues. Receiving focal radiation plus CTLA-4 blockade with ipilimumab were patients who had chemo-refractory metastatic non-small-cell lung cancer. TCRdb's copy holds only in-frame clones and misses some; the assay was immunoSEQ multiplex PCR. In the table there are approximately 30,000 clones, roughly four fifths of which are singletons. Points on this clone: The antigen is undetermined.

This chain uses TRBV9 with TRBJ2-3, with D maybe TRBD1 (5 bases). Sequenced material: peripheral blood, taken from a patient treated with radiotherapy plus ipilimumab. The TCR originated in a human donor with non-small cell lung cancer that progressed on radiotherapy plus ipilimumab. Here the CDR3 reads CASSVDFLRGTDTQYF. The CDR3 region has the DNA TGTGCCAGCAGCGTAGATTTTCTCAGGGGCACAGATACGCAGTATTTT.